The T cell receptor beta chain under discussion was sequenced for a study of vaccination and CD4 T cells after COVID-19. Study-level background: No peptide, an HIV-1 Nef pool, or a CEFX pool was what each control culture received.

Sequencing of the DNA from cultured CD4+ T cells was carried out with the Oncomine TCR Beta short-read assay. Scientists extracted genomic DNA from CD4+ T cells grown in culture. One entry per CDR3 protein, called by TCRdb with MiXCR from the PCR reads. Of around 16,000 distinct CDR3 sequences in the sample, 50% to 65% were seen once. Time point reported: late sampling 161 to 241 days after vaccination in a few convalescent patients. Regarding treatment: approximately 9-day PBMC culture with coronavirus spike peptide pools or control peptides (ViraFEST assay). The CDR3 consists of 17 residues. The V segment lost 2 bases and the J segment 2 bases; nucleotides outside the gene matches: 7. The germline CDR1 and CDR2 sequences are SGHTA and FQGTGA. In the case of this clonotype: Antigen: not known.

Sequences were derived from CD4+ T cells from blood, cultured in vitro, sampled about 7 months after SARS-CoV-2 vaccination. This chain uses TRBV7-3 with TRBJ1-5; TRBD1 matches at 9 bases. The clonotype comes from a human donor who had recovered from COVID-19. CDR3 residues: CASSLAQGARGNQPQHF. CDR3 sequence (DNA): TGTGCCAGCAGCTTAGCACAGGGGGCAAGGGGCAATCAGCCCCAGCATTTT.